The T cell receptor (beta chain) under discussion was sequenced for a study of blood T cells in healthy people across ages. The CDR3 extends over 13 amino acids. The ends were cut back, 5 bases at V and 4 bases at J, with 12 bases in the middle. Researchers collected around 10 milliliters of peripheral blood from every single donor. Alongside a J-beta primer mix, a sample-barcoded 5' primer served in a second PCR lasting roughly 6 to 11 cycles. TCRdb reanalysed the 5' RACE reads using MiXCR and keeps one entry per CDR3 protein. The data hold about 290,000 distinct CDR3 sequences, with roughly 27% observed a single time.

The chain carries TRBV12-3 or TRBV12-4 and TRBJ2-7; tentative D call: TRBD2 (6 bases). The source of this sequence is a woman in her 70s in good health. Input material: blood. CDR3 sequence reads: CASSKTGVYEQYF. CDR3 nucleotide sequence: TGTGCCAGCAGTAAGACGGGGGTGTACGAGCAGTACTTC.